Listed below are T cell receptor beta chains from one sample, sequenced in a study of T-cell memory formation after mild COVID-19. Via MiXCR, TCRdb re-called the 5' RACE reads, giving one row per CDR3 protein. The data show about 440,000 distinct CDR3 sequences, 20% seen once. Sequencing input: PBMCs or a T cell subset sorted from them (not recorded which). The receptor source for this set is an adult woman who had mild COVID-19 (a few samples of this study predate the infection). Cell type and time point are not known. Both conserved end residues are part of each CDR3. Each record gives: J gene, clone size, D gene, V gene, CDR3 DNA, CDR3 protein. D genes are given only for firm matches. Clone size, where shown, is once, few, many, or a class for clones that have expanded.

TRBJ2-4 | NA | NA | TRBV19 | TGTGCCAGTAGTATCGGACCCGGGGGAGCAAAAAACATTCAGTACTTC | CASSIGPGGAKNIQYF
TRBJ1-6 | few | NA | TRBV7-2 | TGTGCCAGCAGCTTCCAGACAGGAGCCCTAGGATCCCTCCACTTT | CASSFQTGALGSLHF
TRBJ1-6 | many | TRBD1 | TRBV19 | TGTGCCAGTACTTTGGGACAGGGTGGTTCACCCCTCCACTTT | CASTLGQGGSPLHF
TRBJ2-5 | NA | NA | TRBV7-3 | TGTGCCAGCAGCTCCACCGGAGGGCGGACCCAGTACTTC | CASSSTGGRTQYF
TRBJ2-3 | NA | TRBD2 | TRBV3-1 | TGTGCCAGCAGCCTATGGACTAGCCGCACAGATACGCAGTATTTT | CASSLWTSRTDTQYF
TRBJ1-4 | NA | NA | TRBV27 | TGTGCCAGCAGAAGAAATGAAAAACTGTTTTTT | CASRRNEKLFF
TRBJ2-5 | few | NA | TRBV6-5 | TGTGCCAGCAGTTACAGGGAGCAAGAGACCCAGTACTTC | CASSYREQETQYF
TRBJ2-5 | NA | TRBD1 | TRBV25-1 | TGTGCCAGCAGTCCCCGGGGACAGTGGGAGCCCCAGTACTTC | CASSPRGQWEPQYF
TRBJ1-2 | few | NA | TRBV12-3/TRBV12-4 | TGTGCCAGCGGGCATGACTATGGCTACACCTTC | CASGHDYGYTF
TRBJ2-5 | NA | NA | TRBV7-8 | TGTGCCAGCAGCGGCAGTGCCGTAGGAGAGACCCAGTACTTC | CASSGSAVGETQYF
TRBJ1-3 | NA | NA | TRBV12-3/TRBV12-4 | TGTGCCAGCAGGGCTGGTGGAAACACCATATATTTT | CASRAGGNTIYF
TRBJ2-5 | NA | NA | TRBV29-1 | TGCAGCGTTGATGTGCGAGGGGGGAACCAGTACTTC | CSVDVRGGNQYF
TRBJ1-1 | NA | NA | TRBV7-9 | TGTGCCAGCAGTTCAAGGACCCTGAGCGCCGAAGCTTTCTTT | CASSSRTLSAEAFF